What follows describes a single T cell receptor beta chain. This table comes from immunoSEQ multiplex PCR, and its TCRdb copy is limited to in-frame clones, with some not included. This table holds a few million clones, roughly nine tenths found once. Losses at the gene ends were 4 bases for V and 5 bases for J; bases not matched to a gene: 7. This CDR3 contains 15 residues. Looked up from germline, CDR1 is SGHTA and CDR2 is FQGNSA. The sample is drawn from a study of shared clonotypes between healthy human individuals. This sequence originates from a man aged 18-30 years in good health. The rearrangement links TRBV7-2 to TRBJ2-5; TRBD1 aligns across 10 bases. Input material: naive CD4+ T cells sorted from blood. As to subset: CD45RA+ positively selected. This CDR3 reads CASSSGQGGRETQYF. In DNA form, the CDR3 reads TGTGCCAGCAGCTCAGGACAGGGGGGAAGGGAGACCCAGTACTTC.